This T cell receptor beta chain was recovered during a study of T-cell reconstitution after alpha-beta-depleted transplantation in children. Study-wide findings and caveats: Where alpha-beta T cells came from about two months after transplant was reportedly several hundred expanded graft clones. Fresh T-cell production supplied most of the T-cell counts and diversity seen one year after transplant. Elevated TCRbeta diversity at day 60 was traced, in some patients, to surviving recipient T cells and thymic progenitors.

There are a few counts of this clonotype. Antigen specificity is unknown. Unique molecular identifiers were incorporated when the TCRbeta library was constructed. TCRdb independently ran MiXCR on the PCR reads; one entry per CDR3 protein. The profile covers fewer than 450,000 distinct CDR3 sequences, with under 20% appearing a single time and about 41% taken by the ten largest. Germline lookup yields CDR1 MDHEN and CDR2 SYDVKM. This CDR3 region has 19 residues. Trimming took off 8 bases at V and 5 bases at J, with 31 bases between the two ends. The chain recombines TRBV28 with TRBJ2-1; TRBD1 might be the D (6 bases). The TCR sequence derives from a male patient aged 2-15 years who had a stem cell transplant for acute lymphoblastic leukemia, so the T cells may come from the graft donor. Here the sequenced sample was PBMCs, mostly from graft donor cells, taken 360 days after TCRalphabeta/CD19-depleted stem cell transplant. The CDR3 reads CASVYAFLSGTPLDNEQFF. The CDR3 nucleotides are TGTGCCAGCGTTTACGCGTTTCTGTCCGGGACACCCTTGGACAATGAGCAGTTCTTC.